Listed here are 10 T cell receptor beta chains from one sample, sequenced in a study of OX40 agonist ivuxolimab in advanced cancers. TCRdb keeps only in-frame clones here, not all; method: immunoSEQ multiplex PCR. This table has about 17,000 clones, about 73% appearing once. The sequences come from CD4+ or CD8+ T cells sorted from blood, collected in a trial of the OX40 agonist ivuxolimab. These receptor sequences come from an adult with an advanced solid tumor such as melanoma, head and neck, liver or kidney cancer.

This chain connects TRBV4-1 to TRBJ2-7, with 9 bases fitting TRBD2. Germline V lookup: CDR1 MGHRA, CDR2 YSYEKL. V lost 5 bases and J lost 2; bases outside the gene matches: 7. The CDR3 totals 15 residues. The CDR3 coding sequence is TGCGCCAGCAGCGCACTTAGCGGGGGCCCCTACGAGCAGTACTTC. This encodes CASSALSGGPYEQYF.

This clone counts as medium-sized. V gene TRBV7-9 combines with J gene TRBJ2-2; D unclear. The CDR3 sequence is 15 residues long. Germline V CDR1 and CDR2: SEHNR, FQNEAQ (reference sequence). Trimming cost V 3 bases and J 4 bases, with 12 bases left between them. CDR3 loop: CASSLWSPGTGELFF. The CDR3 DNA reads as TGTGCCAGCAGCTTGTGGAGCCCAGGCACCGGGGAGCTGTTTTTT. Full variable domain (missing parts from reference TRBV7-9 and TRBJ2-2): DTGVSQNPRHKITKRGQNVTFRCDPISEHNRLYWYRQTLGQGPEFLTYFQNEAQLEKSRLLSDRFSAERPKGSFSTLEIQRTEQGDSAMYLCASSLWSPGTGELFFGEGSRLTVL.

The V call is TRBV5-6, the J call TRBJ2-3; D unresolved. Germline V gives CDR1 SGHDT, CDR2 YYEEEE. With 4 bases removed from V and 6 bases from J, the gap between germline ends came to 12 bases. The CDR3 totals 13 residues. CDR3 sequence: CASSDTFWDTQYF. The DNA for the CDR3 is TGTGCCAGCAGCGATACGTTCTGGGATACGCAGTATTTT.

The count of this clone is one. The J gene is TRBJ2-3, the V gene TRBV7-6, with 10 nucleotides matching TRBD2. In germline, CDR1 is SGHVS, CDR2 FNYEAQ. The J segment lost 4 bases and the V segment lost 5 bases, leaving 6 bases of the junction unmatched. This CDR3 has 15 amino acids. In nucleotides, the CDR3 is TGTGCCAGCAGCCCCCAAGCGGGAGGGGCAGATACGCAGTATTTT. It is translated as CASSPQAGGADTQYF.

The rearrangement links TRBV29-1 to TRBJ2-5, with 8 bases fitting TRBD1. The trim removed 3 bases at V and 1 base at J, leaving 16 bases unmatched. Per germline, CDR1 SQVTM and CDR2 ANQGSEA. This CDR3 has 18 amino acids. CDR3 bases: TGCAGCGTTGACCCCCGGGACAGGACCCACTCCATCCAAGAGACCCAGTACTTC. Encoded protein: CSVDPRDRTHSIQETQYF.

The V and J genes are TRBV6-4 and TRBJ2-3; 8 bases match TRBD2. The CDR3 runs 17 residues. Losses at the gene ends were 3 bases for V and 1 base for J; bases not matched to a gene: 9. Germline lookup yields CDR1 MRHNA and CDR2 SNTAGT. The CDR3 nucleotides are TGTGCCAGCAGTGAAGAGGCGGGGGGCTCGGGCACAGATACGCAGTATTTT. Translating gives CASSEEAGGSGTDTQYF.

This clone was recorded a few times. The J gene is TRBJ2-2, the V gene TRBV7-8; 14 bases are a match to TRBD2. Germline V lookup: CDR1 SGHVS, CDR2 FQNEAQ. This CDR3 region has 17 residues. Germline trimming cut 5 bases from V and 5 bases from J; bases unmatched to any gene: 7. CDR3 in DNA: TGTGCCAGCAGCCCCCGGACTAGCGGGAGGAAGACCGGGGAGCTGTTTTTT. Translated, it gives CASSPRTSGRKTGELFF.

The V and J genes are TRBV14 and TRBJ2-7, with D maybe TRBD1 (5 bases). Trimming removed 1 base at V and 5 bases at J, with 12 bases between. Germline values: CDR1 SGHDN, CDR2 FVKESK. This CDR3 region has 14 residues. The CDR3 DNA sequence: TGTGCCAGCAGCCAAGTGGGGCCCAGGGACGAGCAGTACTTC. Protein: CASSQVGPRDEQYF.

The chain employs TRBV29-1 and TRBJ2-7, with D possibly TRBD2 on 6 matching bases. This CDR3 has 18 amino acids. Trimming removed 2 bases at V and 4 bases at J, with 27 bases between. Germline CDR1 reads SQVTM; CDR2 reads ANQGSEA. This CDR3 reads CSVEILSQGRLRGYEQYF. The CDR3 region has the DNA TGCAGCGTTGAAATCTTATCCCAGGGCAGGCTCCGGGGGTACGAGCAGTACTTC.

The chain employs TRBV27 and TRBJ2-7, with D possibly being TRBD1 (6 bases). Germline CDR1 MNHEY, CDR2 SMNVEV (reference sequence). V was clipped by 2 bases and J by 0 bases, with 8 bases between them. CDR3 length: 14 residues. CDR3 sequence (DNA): TGTGCCAGCAGTTTAGACAGGAGCTCCTACGAGCAGTACTTC. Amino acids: CASSLDRSSYEQYF.